The rows below give T cell receptor beta chains drawn from one sample of a study of T cells after yellow fever vaccination. TCRdb called the 5' RACE reads again in MiXCR, with one record for every CDR3 protein. The data contain some 300,000 distinct CDR3 sequences, 8.5% to 10% of them singletons. The starting material was CD4+ T cells sorted from PBMCs, obtained 5 days after the yellow fever booster vaccination. The source is a man aged 18 to 29 who received the YFV17D yellow fever vaccine. Each CDR3 is given with its conserved first and last residue. The D gene is left open where the match is weak. Where a row states a size, it is once, few, many or the class of an expanded clone; other rows omit it.

TRBD1 | TRBJ1-5 | - | TRBV6-5 | TGTGCCAGCAGTTACCTACGACAGGGGAACCAGCATTTT | CASSYLRQGNQHF
- | TRBJ2-5 | few | TRBV7-2 | TGTGCCAGCAGCTTATCCCCGGCCTGGGAGACCCAGTACTTC | CASSLSPAWETQYF
TRBD1 | TRBJ1-5 | many | TRBV4-1 | TGCGCCAGCAGCCGACAGGGACAGCGCAATCAGCCCCAGCATTTT | CASSRQGQRNQPQHF
- | TRBJ1-2 | - | TRBV18 | TGTGCCAGCTCACCGGGATACCAGTATGGCTACACCTTC | CASSPGYQYGYTF
- | TRBJ2-3 | - | TRBV7-2 | TGTGCCAGCAGCTTAGCGGTGGAGGATACGCAGTATTTT | CASSLAVEDTQYF
TRBD2 | TRBJ2-3 | - | TRBV10-2 | TGCGCCAGCAGTGTTTCAGCGGGGACTCCGTTGCAGTATTTT | CASSVSAGTPLQYF
- | TRBJ2-3 | few | TRBV14 | TGTGCCAGCAGCCAAGGGGGAGCTGCCACAGATACGCAGTATTTT | CASSQGGAATDTQYF
TRBD1 | TRBJ2-1 | - | TRBV28 | TGTGCCAGCAGTCACAGGGGATGGTCCTACAATGAGCAGTTCTTC | CASSHRGWSYNEQFF
- | TRBJ2-4 | few | TRBV12-3/TRBV12-4 | TGTGCCAGCACCAGGGAACCTTTAAACATTCAGTACTTC | CASTREPLNIQYF
TRBD1 | TRBJ1-3 | few | TRBV2 | TGTGCCAGCAGTGAGGCGACAGGGACTGGAAACACCATATATTTT | CASSEATGTGNTIYF
- | TRBJ1-6 | few | TRBV9 | TGTGCCAGCAGCGTCAGGGGCAAGGATTCACCCCTCCACTTT | CASSVRGKDSPLHF
TRBD1 | TRBJ1-6 | many | TRBV5-1 | TGCGCCAGCAGCTTGTCGGCAGGGGGGGAATCACCCCTCCACTTT | CASSLSAGGESPLHF
- | TRBJ1-2 | many | TRBV10-3 | TGTGCCATCAGGGATGACAATTTGGGCCGGTTCTATGGCTACACCTTC | CAIRDDNLGRFYGYTF
- | TRBJ1-5 | - | TRBV6-2/TRBV6-3 | TGTGCCAGCAGTAAAGGAGGCTCCAATCAGCCCCAGCATTTT | CASSKGGSNQPQHF
- | TRBJ2-5 | few | TRBV19 | TGTGCCAGTAGCAAGAGGTCAGTGTATGGGGAGACCCAGTACTTC | CASSKRSVYGETQYF
TRBD1 | TRBJ1-4 | - | TRBV4-2 | TGTGCCAGCAGCCCCACGGCCGGGACAGGGAAGGAAAAACTGTTTTTT | CASSPTAGTGKEKLFF
- | TRBJ1-5 | few | TRBV19 | TGTGCCAGTAGTATAGGACTGATCAATCAGCCCCAGCATTTT | CASSIGLINQPQHF
- | TRBJ2-7 | many | TRBV4-2 | TGTGCCAGCAGCCAAGATCTCCAGGGCTACGAGCAGTACTTC | CASSQDLQGYEQYF
- | TRBJ1-2 | many | TRBV7-2 | TGTGCCAGCAGCTCGGACGGGATTTATGGCTACACCTTC | CASSSDGIYGYTF
- | TRBJ1-2 | few | TRBV9 | TGTGCCAGCAGCGTAGGGGGCCACGAGGGATATGGCTACACCTTC | CASSVGGHEGYGYTF
- | TRBJ2-2 | many | TRBV3-1 | TGTGCCAGCTGGTCTCGGCCCACCGGGGAGCTGTTTTTT | CASWSRPTGELFF
TRBD2 | TRBJ2-3 | - | TRBV6-5 | TGTGCCAGCAGTTACAGGTGGGGGGGAGCAGATACGCAGTATTTT | CASSYRWGGADTQYF
- | TRBJ1-5 | - | TRBV5-1 | TGCGCCAGCACCTTCCCTGACTACAACAATCAGCCCCAGCATTTT | CASTFPDYNNQPQHF
- | TRBJ2-1 | many | TRBV6-5 | TGTGCCAGCAGTTACCTCGGCAGGGGGGAATACCATGAGCAGTTCTTC | CASSYLGRGEYHEQFF
TRBD2 | TRBJ2-1 | - | TRBV7-3 | TGTGCCAGCAGCAGTAAAGCGGGGGGGCCCTACAATGAGCAGTTCTTC | CASSSKAGGPYNEQFF
- | TRBJ1-1 | - | TRBV6-1 | TGTGCCAGCAGTGAATTTCCAGGGAAGAAAAGAGCGAAATTGGAAGCTTTCTTT | CASSEFPGKKRAKLEAFF
- | TRBJ2-1 | - | TRBV6-5 | TGTGCCAGCAAGAGGGTTGGAGGGAATGAGCAGTTCTTC | CASKRVGGNEQFF
TRBD1 | TRBJ2-5 | - | TRBV29-1 | TGCAGCGTTGACGAGGGGGCACTAAAGACCCAGTACTTC | CSVDEGALKTQYF
TRBD2 | TRBJ2-3 | many | TRBV15 | TGTGCCACCAGCAGAGATGGCAGCGGGGGGACAGATACGCAGTATTTT | CATSRDGSGGTDTQYF
TRBD2 | TRBJ2-7 | few | TRBV7-8 | TGTGCCAGCAGCGGACCGGGGGGGATCTACGAGCAGTACTTC | CASSGPGGIYEQYF
- | TRBJ2-5 | - | TRBV7-7 | TGTGCCAGCAGCTTAGCGAGCCAGGCGGTGACCCAGTACTTC | CASSLASQAVTQYF
- | TRBJ2-3 | few | TRBV7-2 | TGTGCCAGCAGCAACCGGGATACGCAGTATTTT | CASSNRDTQYF
- | TRBJ2-5 | many | TRBV7-2 | TGTGCCAGCAGCTCATACGGGGGAATACAAGAGACCCAGTACTTC | CASSSYGGIQETQYF
TRBD1 | TRBJ2-7 | - | TRBV20-1 | TGCAGTGCTAGGGCGCAGGGGGACTACGAGCAGTACTTC | CSARAQGDYEQYF
- | TRBJ1-3 | - | TRBV4-3 | TGCGCCAGCAGCCAAGAGCGACGGAGCTTCTCTGGAAACACCATATATTTT | CASSQERRSFSGNTIYF
- | TRBJ2-5 | few | TRBV19 | TGTGCCAGTAGCAAGACCGAAATCCAAGAGACCCAGTACTTC | CASSKTEIQETQYF
- | TRBJ1-1 | - | TRBV7-2 | TGTGCCAGCAGCCCATGGATGAACACTGAAGCTTTCTTT | CASSPWMNTEAFF
- | TRBJ1-5 | - | TRBV27 | TGTGCCAGCAGTTTCAGGGGAGGGCTCAATCAGCCCCAGCATTTT | CASSFRGGLNQPQHF
TRBD1 | TRBJ1-1 | - | TRBV7-2 | TGTGCCAGCAGCCGACAGGGGATGAACACTGAAGCTTTCTTT | CASSRQGMNTEAFF
- | TRBJ2-5 | - | TRBV6-2/TRBV6-3 | TGTGCCAGCAGTCCCTACAGTGGGGCTGAGGAGACCCAGTGCTTC | CASSPYSGAEETQCF
TRBD1 | TRBJ2-3 | - | TRBV7-9 | TGTGCCAGCAGCAACAGACAGGGGTGGGATACGCAGTATTTT | CASSNRQGWDTQYF
TRBD2 | TRBJ2-1 | - | TRBV7-2 | TGTGCCAGCAGCTTCCCAGCGGGGGGCCTTGTAGATGAGCAGTTCTTC | CASSFPAGGLVDEQFF
- | TRBJ1-5 | few | TRBV19 | TGTGCCAGTAGTATCCGCGGGGCCGGAGAGCCCCAGCATTTT | CASSIRGAGEPQHF
TRBD1 | TRBJ1-5 | - | TRBV6-2/TRBV6-3 | TGTGCCAGCAGACTTACAGGGGGAGGTCAGCCCCAGCATTTT | CASRLTGGGQPQHF
TRBD1 | TRBJ1-1 | - | TRBV29-1 | TGCAGCGGACACCAACAGGGGGCGGTGGCTTTCTTT | CSGHQQGAVAFF
TRBD1 | TRBJ1-4 | few | TRBV7-9 | TGTGCCAGCAGCTTGGGACAGGGTCGAAAACTGTTTTTT | CASSLGQGRKLFF
- | TRBJ2-1 | - | TRBV2 | TGTGCCAGCAGTGTCCTAAAAGTGTATGAGCAGTTCTTC | CASSVLKVYEQFF
- | TRBJ1-6 | - | TRBV5-6 | TGTGCCAGCAGCTTGCACAGACCGTCAAGCTCCTATAATTCACCCCTCCACTTT | CASSLHRPSSSYNSPLHF
TRBD1 | TRBJ2-3 | few | TRBV7-7 | TGTGCCAGCAGTAGAGGGACAGATTACACAGATACGCAGTATTTT | CASSRGTDYTDTQYF
- | TRBJ2-3 | - | TRBV9 | TGTGCCAGCAGCGTAGCCGGGGATCCCACAGATACGCAGTATTTT | CASSVAGDPTDTQYF
- | TRBJ1-2 | many | TRBV7-9 | TGTGCCAGCAGCTTAGGGGGACGCGGCTACACCTTC | CASSLGGRGYTF